A single sample gave rise to the 23 T cell receptor beta chains below, sequenced in a study of T cell changes during pregnancy in multiple sclerosis. Sequencing used immunoSEQ multiplex PCR; TCRdb keeps in-frame clones, though not all of them. The sample carries 55,000 to 85,000 clones, about 93% recorded once. The input for sequencing was CD4+ T cells from peripheral blood mononuclear cells, taken after pregnancy. Receptors were obtained from a female donor with multiple sclerosis, enrolled in a pregnancy study.

The chain links TRBV19 to TRBJ1-6; a possible D gene is TRBD1 (6 bases). This CDR3 is built from 15 residues. Trimming cost V 0 bases and J 6 bases, with 9 bases left between them. Germline CDR1 LNHDA, CDR2 SQIVND (reference sequence). The CDR3 nucleotides are TGTGCCAGTAGTATAGAAACAGGGCGTAATTCACCCCTCCACTTT. It is translated as CASSIETGRNSPLHF.

The chain has TRBV6-1 and TRBJ1-2; 7 bases fit TRBD1. With 7 bases clipped from V and 8 bases from J, the junction kept 10 bases outside the gene matches. Germline CDR1 is MNHNS and CDR2 is SASEGT. CDR3 size: 13 residues. CDR3 residues: CASTFKEGAGYTF. Here the CDR3 DNA reads TGTGCCAGCACTTTTAAGGAGGGGGCCGGCTACACCTTC.

The chain is built from TRBV28 and TRBJ2-3, with a possible D match to TRBD2 (6 bases). Trimming stripped 6 bases from V and 0 bases from J, with 13 bases between. CDR1 is MDHEN, CDR2 SYDVKM, per germline. The CDR3 runs 15 residues. The CDR3 spells CASRGEALSTDTQYF. In DNA form, the CDR3 reads TGTGCCAGCAGGGGGGAGGCCCTAAGCACAGATACGCAGTATTTT.

The rearrangement uses TRBV7-7 and TRBJ1-3; the D gene is possibly TRBD1 (5 bases). V was cut by 5 bases and J by 4 bases, with 12 bases left in between. The CDR3 runs to 14 residues. From germline, CDR1 is SSHAT and CDR2 FNYEAQ (reference sequence). CDR3 sequence reads: CASSPQGRGNTIYF. The CDR3 DNA sequence: TGTGCCAGCAGCCCCCAGGGCAGAGGAAACACCATATATTTT.

A single count supports this clone. The chain has TRBV7-2 and TRBJ2-5, with 8 bases identical to TRBD2. V was pared by 3 bases and J by 2 bases, with 2 bases of the junction left unmatched. The CDR3 is 14 amino acids. Germline-derived CDR1 and CDR2 are SGHTA and FQGNSA. CDR3 region: CASSLSSGQETQYF. CDR3 coding DNA: TGTGCCAGCAGCTTGTCTAGCGGGCAAGAGACCCAGTACTTC.

V usage is TRBV11-2 and J usage is TRBJ1-2; possible D gene TRBD1, 5 bases. The germline V and J ends were trimmed by 1 base and 8 bases, with 17 bases remaining between them. CDR3 size: 15 residues. Germline CDR1 SGHAT, CDR2 FQNNGV. CDR3 sequence: CASSLGPGVPSGYTF. In DNA, the CDR3 is TGTGCCAGCAGCTTAGGACCGGGGGTTCCTAGCGGCTACACCTTC.

This chain uses TRBV10-1 with TRBJ2-2; possible D gene TRBD1, 6 bases. The CDR3 has 15 amino acids. Germline loops: CDR1 WNHNN, CDR2 SYGVQD (reference sequence). Trimming left V 3 bases short and J 0 bases short, with 8 bases between. The DNA for the CDR3 is TGCGCCAGCAGTGATCCAGGGGCGAACACCGGGGAGCTGTTTTTT. Translating it yields CASSDPGANTGELFF.

V is TRBV5-8 and J is TRBJ1-2, with 8 positions matching TRBD1. The germline CDR1 and CDR2 sequences are SGHTS and YDEGEE. The CDR3 has 16 residues. V shed 5 bases, J shed 1 base, and the junction held 10 bases outside the gene matches. Here the CDR3 DNA reads TGTGCCAGCAGATTCGCCGGGACAGGAGTTAACTATGGCTACACCTTC. It specifies CASRFAGTGVNYGYTF.

The chain uses TRBV10-1 and TRBJ2-6; 9 nucleotides line up with TRBD1. V trimming: 6 bases; J trimming: 2 bases; junction bases outside the gene matches: 5. This CDR3 has 16 residues. From germline, CDR1 is WNHNN and CDR2 SYGVQD (reference sequence). The DNA for the CDR3 is TGCGCCAGCAGCGGACAGGGGAGGCCTGGGGCCAACGTCCTGACTTTC. Translating gives CASSGQGRPGANVLTF.

The CDR3 sequence: CASSLEQDYLGAFF. CDR3 nucleotides: TGCGCCAGCAGCTTGGAACAGGACTACCTCGGAGCTTTCTTT. J is TRBJ1-1 and V is TRBV5-1; TRBD1 is a possible D gene (5 bases). Germline V lookup: CDR1 SGHRS, CDR2 YFSETQ. V lost 0 bases and J 10 bases, leaving 16 bases between the germline ends. The CDR3 has 14 amino acids.

This clone was seen a single time. The chain has TRBV2 and TRBJ1-1; a weak D match, TRBD1 (5 bases). The CDR3 covers 16 residues. The V gene lost 7 bases and the J gene lost 7 bases, with 25 bases spanning the gap. Germline CDR1 SNHLY, CDR2 FYNNEI. Written as DNA, the CDR3 is TGTGCCAGCATCGTCAGATCCAGGGTAAATCAAGATGAAGCTTTCTTT. Translated: CASIVRSRVNQDEAFF.

The genes are TRBV15 and TRBJ1-5; maybe TRBD1 (5 bases). Germline V CDR1 and CDR2: LNHNV, YYDKDF (reference sequence). V was pared by 4 bases and J by 5 bases, with 18 bases between. The CDR3 consists of 16 residues. CDR3 DNA: TGTGCCACCAGCACTAGAGGCCCAGGGTACGATCAGCCCCAGCATTTT. This encodes CATSTRGPGYDQPQHF.

The chain joins TRBV5-4 to TRBJ1-1; D not resolved. V lost 2 bases and J lost 11, with 19 bases in between. CDR1 SGHNT and CDR2 YYREEE come from the germline V gene (reference sequence). This CDR3 spans 14 amino acids. The CDR3 sequence is CASSFVGISRGAFF. DNA for the CDR3: TGTGCCAGCAGCTTTGTCGGTATAAGTCGCGGGGCTTTCTTT.

This rearrangement joins TRBV2 to TRBJ2-5; the match to TRBD1 covers 10 bases. The ends lost 7 bases at V and 5 bases at J; junction bases unmatched: 7. Germline V gene sequence: CDR1 SNHLY, CDR2 FYNNEI. The CDR3 extends over 14 amino acids. In DNA, the CDR3 is TGTGCCAGCACCCCGGGGACAGGGGCGGAGACCCAGTACTTC. It translates to CASTPGTGAETQYF.

The chain carries TRBV5-6 and TRBJ1-1, with a tentative D call TRBD1 (5 bases). Germline V gene lookup returns CDR1 SGHDT and CDR2 YYEEEE. V dropped 6 bases and J dropped 0 bases, with 18 bases sitting between them. The CDR3 has 16 residues. CDR3 in DNA: TGTGCCAGCAACACTTGGGCGAAGGGGCTGAACACTGAAGCTTTCTTT. This translates into CASNTWAKGLNTEAFF.

The rearrangement joins TRBV18 to TRBJ1-1, with D perhaps TRBD1 (6 bases). V was clipped by 6 bases and J by 1 base, with 9 bases between them. CDR3 length: 13 amino acids. Germline V lookup: CDR1 KGHSH, CDR2 LQKENI. The CDR3 nucleotides are TGTGCCAGCTCCGAGGACAGGAACACTGAAGCTTTCTTT. Translated: CASSEDRNTEAFF.

The chain links TRBV28 to TRBJ2-3, with 13 nucleotides matching TRBD2. J lost 4 bases, V lost 5 bases, and 9 bases had no gene match. Germline values: CDR1 MDHEN, CDR2 SYDVKM. The CDR3 is 17 residues long. In DNA form, the CDR3 reads TGTGCCAGCAGTCCAAGGGGGACTAGCGGGGTGGCAGATACGCAGTATTTT. Amino acids: CASSPRGTSGVADTQYF.

This chain connects TRBV10-3 to TRBJ1-1; TRBD1 might be the D (6 bases). V lost 0 bases to trimming and J lost 10 bases, with 15 bases between them. The germline gives CDR1 ENHRY, CDR2 SYGVKD. The CDR3 is 14 residues long. The CDR3: CAISESGTGRGAFF. Written as DNA, the CDR3 is TGTGCCATCAGTGAGTCTGGGACGGGCAGGGGAGCTTTCTTT.

The gene calls are TRBV19 and TRBJ1-5, with a possible D match to TRBD1 (6 bases). CDR3 length: 14 amino acids. V lost 5 bases to trimming and J lost 6 bases, with 14 bases between them. Germline CDR1 LNHDA, CDR2 SQIVND (reference sequence). CDR3 sequence: CASSLDSWRQPQHF. The DNA of the CDR3 is TGTGCCAGTAGTTTGGACAGCTGGCGTCAGCCCCAGCATTTT. The variable domain in full, completed from reference TRBV19 and TRBJ1-5, reads DGGITQSPKYLFRKEGQNVTLSCEQNLNHDAMYWYRQDPGQGLRLIYYSQIVNDFQKGDIAEGYSVSREKKESFPLTVTSAQKNPTAFYLCASSLDSWRQPQHFGDGTRLSIL.

The chain joins TRBV5-4 to TRBJ2-5, with D possibly matching TRBD1 (5 bases). The CDR3 runs to 15 residues. V lost 0 bases to trimming and J lost 2 bases, with 11 bases between them. CDR1 is SGHNT and CDR2 is YYREEE in the germline V gene (reference sequence). The CDR3 coding sequence is TGTGCCAGCAGCTTGGTAGGGTCAGGGCAAGAGACCCAGTACTTC. Translated: CASSLVGSGQETQYF.

V and J are TRBV7-9 and TRBJ1-2; possible D gene TRBD1, 5 bases. The CDR3 covers 11 residues. Trimming stripped 1 base from V and 14 bases from J, with 11 bases between. Germline-derived CDR1 and CDR2 are SEHNR and FQNEAQ (reference sequence). The CDR3 nucleotides read TGTGCCAGCAGCTTAGACAGGAAAACGACCTTC. Its protein is CASSLDRKTTF.

This chain links TRBV28 with TRBJ2-7, with D maybe TRBD1 (5 bases). CDR3 length: 13 residues. Trimming shortened V by 6 bases and J by 5 bases, and 14 bases separated the two germline ends. Germline V lookup: CDR1 MDHEN, CDR2 SYDVKM. The CDR3 coding sequence is TGTGCCAGCAGCTCTCCCTTAGGGGACGAGCAGTACTTC. It yields the protein CASSSPLGDEQYF.

V and J are TRBV11-2 and TRBJ2-5, with 9 bases identical to TRBD2. Trimming took 4 bases from V and 1 from J; bases not matched to a gene: 7. The CDR3 length is 16 residues. Germline lookup yields CDR1 SGHAT and CDR2 FQNNGV. The CDR3 protein is CASSSGLAGVQETQYF. Written as DNA, the CDR3 is TGTGCCAGCAGCTCGGGCTTAGCGGGAGTCCAAGAGACCCAGTACTTC.